This TCR beta chain derives from a study of T cell responses to AZD1222 COVID-19 vaccine. Study outcomes and limitations: Donors were mostly white British, more females; clonal diversity possibly underestimated.

Remarks on this clone: Its antigen is as yet unknown.

Method: immunoSEQ multiplex PCR; TCRdb's copy keeps in-frame clones and lacks some. This table has about 86,000 clones, roughly 90% appearing once. Trimming took off 8 bases at V and 1 base at J, with 14 bases between the two ends. This CDR3 is 14 amino acids long. The germline V gene has CDR1 MRHNA and CDR2 SNTAGT. The clonotype comes from an adult who received the AZD1222 COVID-19 vaccine. The specimen comprised peripheral blood, sampled 28 days after the second AZD1222 dose. V gene TRBV6-4 combines with J gene TRBJ1-1, with D hard to call. CDR3 coding DNA: TGTGCCAGCTCCTCGGAGGGTGGGAACACTGAAGCTTTCTTT. This translates into CASSSEGGNTEAFF.